The present T cell receptor (beta chain) was sequenced within a study of cytomegalovirus exposure and HLA in healthy donors. About the study: Counted in an early data release were about 85 million unique TCRs from HLA-typed donors.

Germline V gives CDR1 MGHDK, CDR2 SYGVNS. CDR3 length equals 17 residues. The V and J ends lost 4 bases and 6 bases, in that order; junction bases with no gene match: 12. With respect to this clone: Antigen unknown.

13 Jbeta primers and 60 Vbeta primers were used for the PCR. Measured with immunoSEQ multiplex PCR; TCRdb has only the in-frame clones, and not every one. The sample includes roughly 86,000 clones, around 70% of them seen just once. General study results and limits: Many donors carried some public TCRs, although rarity characterized most TCR sequences.

The receptor comes from a man aged 60 to 75 in good health and CMV-seronegative. The chain combines TRBV25-1 with TRBJ2-5, with 12 bases fitting TRBD1. The sequenced material came from PBMCs. CDR3 in DNA: TGTGCCAGCAGTGCATCCCCGGGACAGGGGGCTGAACAGACCCAGTACTTC. Its translation: CASSASPGQGAEQTQYF.